This T cell receptor (beta chain) originates from a study of Ad26.COV2.S vaccination and SARS-CoV-2 variants. Repertoires were generated with immunoSEQ multiplex PCR, while TCRdb's copy carries only in-frame clones and drops some. The table has roughly 500,000 clones, approximately 90% seen once. Described treatment: around 19 received Ad26.COV2.S at low or high dose, single or two shots; five or six received placebo; per-sample allocation not given. Specimen acquisition occurred on day 63 following the initial vaccine or placebo injection. With V trimmed by 2 bases and J by 4 bases, 1 base remained unmatched. The CDR3 consists of 12 residues. Germline V gene data show CDR1 as SQVTM and CDR2 as ANQGSEA.

Sequencing was performed on peripheral blood, taken in a trial of Ad26.COV2.S vaccine versus placebo. The chain recombines TRBV29-1 with TRBJ2-5; 7 bases fit TRBD1. The TCR was taken from a person aged 18-65 years who received the Ad26.COV2.S COVID-19 vaccine or a placebo. The CDR3: CSVERQGETQYF. Here the CDR3 DNA reads TGCAGCGTTGAAAGACAGGGAGAGACCCAGTACTTC.